This entry concerns a single T cell receptor (beta chain). Its antigen remains unknown. A clone one base away is much larger, so this may be a read error. CDR1 SGHTA and CDR2 FQGNSA come from the germline V gene. There are 13 residues in the CDR3. Unique-molecular-identifier-tagged TCR beta cDNA libraries were used. TCRdb reanalysed the PCR reads using MiXCR and keeps one entry per CDR3 protein. The sample shows around 500,000 distinct CDR3 sequences, approximately 31% of them seen only once. The data belong to a study of post-analysis software for immune sequencing data. Looking at the study overall: In terms of disease course, relapsing-remitting, secondary progressive and progressive-relapsing multiple sclerosis were included. Study-level findings and limits: Compared against controls, patients with multiple sclerosis displayed significantly lower normalized Chao1 diversity. Four or five TRBV segments, including TRBV5-6, TRBV5-1 and TRBV20-1, were more frequent in patients than controls.

The V and J genes are TRBV7-2 and TRBJ1-5, with D unresolved. The source of this sequence is a girl between 2 and 17 years old with multiple sclerosis. The specimen was blood. The chain's CDR3 is CASNLRGNQPQHF. The CDR3, as DNA: TGTGCCAGCAACTTAAGGGGCAATCAGCCCCAGCATTTT.